This TCR beta chain was captured by sequencing in a study of shared T cell receptors in the human thymus. Clones were sequenced by immunoSEQ multiplex PCR, and TCRdb holds only the in-frame ones, with some missing. This sample has some 760,000 clones, with 70% to 90% found just once. The germline V and J ends were trimmed by 3 bases and 1 base, with 9 bases remaining between them. The CDR3 consists of 14 residues. CDR1 and CDR2 from the germline V gene are MDHEN and SYDVKM. The same data also went into a second study, on human thymus T cells. As that report states: Donation was from healthy Finnish infants who were having corrective surgery that addressed congenital heart defects. Thymus pieces cut out during corrective heart surgery were the tissue that was used. Use of V and J genes seemed skewed within the thymic and blood repertoires.

The sample taken for sequencing was thymocytes. The sequence came from a girl less than two years old with a congenital heart defect. V is TRBV28 and J is TRBJ1-1; D might be TRBD1 (6 bases). CDR3 sequence (DNA): TGTGCCAGCAGTTTGACAGGATCGAACACTGAAGCTTTCTTT. Its translation: CASSLTGSNTEAFF.